The 8 T cell receptor beta chains below were found in one sample sequenced in a study of cytomegalovirus exposure and HLA in healthy donors. PCR amplification relied on 60 Vbeta primers (plus 13 Jbeta primers). The data were produced by immunoSEQ multiplex PCR, yet TCRdb's version contains in-frame clones alone and is incomplete. The sample has 120,000 or so clones, approximately 72% seen once. Sequenced: PBMCs. These receptors originate from a man aged 18 to 29 in good health and CMV-seronegative.

The DNA for the CDR3 is TGTGCTAGTGGTTGGGGGGGCAGGGTAGCTTTCTTT. Translated: CASGWGGRVAFF. The rearrangement links TRBV12-5 to TRBJ1-1; tentatively, D is TRBD1 (6 bases). Trimming stripped 4 bases from V and 10 bases from J, with 13 bases between. CDR1 and CDR2 from the germline V gene are LGHNT and FRNRAP. This CDR3 has 12 residues.

This clone has just a few counts. Germline is not matched at one junction end, which may reflect a read error. J is TRBJ1-2 and V is TRBV10-3, with TRBD1 identical over 7 bases. CDR1 is ENHRY, CDR2 SYGVKD, per germline. The CDR3 spans 13 residues. The CDR3 region is CAISGDRNYGYPF. CDR3 nucleotide sequence: TGTGCCATCAGTGGGGACAGAAACTATGGCTACCCCTTC.

The V gene is TRBV11-2, the J gene TRBJ2-2, with D maybe TRBD2 (5 bases). Trimming took 1 base from V and 4 from J, leaving 13 bases between them. Per germline, CDR1 SGHAT and CDR2 FQNNGV. CDR3 length: 16 residues. CDR3 in DNA: TGTGCCAGCAGCTTAGGCCTACTAGGGAGCACCGGGGAGCTGTTTTTT. Translating it yields CASSLGLLGSTGELFF.

The chain has TRBV7-2 and TRBJ2-3, with D unresolved. CDR1 and CDR2 (germline): SGHTA, FQGNSA. This CDR3 contains 12 residues. Trimming took off 4 bases at V and 3 bases at J, with 5 bases between the two ends. The DNA for the CDR3 is TGTGCCAGCAGCTCGTTAACAGATACGCAGTATTTT. Its translation: CASSSLTDTQYF.

The chain is built from TRBV12-5 and TRBJ2-2; TRBD2 aligns across 11 bases. CDR3 length: 17 amino acids. After removal of 4 bases from V and 1 base from J, the junction contained 5 bases not matched to a gene. CDR1 is LGHNT, CDR2 FRNRAP, per germline. For the CDR3, the DNA is TGTGCTAGTGGTTCTCCGGGACTAGCGGAGAACACCGGGGAGCTGTTTTTT. Encoded protein: CASGSPGLAENTGELFF.

About this clone: The DNA is omitted, as the CDR3 cannot be located on it reliably, and the CDR3 follows TCRdb's listing. This chain uses TRBV6-5 with TRBJ2-7; the table's D call of TRBD2 was not tested on the DNA. 14 amino acids form the CDR3, both terminal residues included. Germline lookup yields CDR1 MNHEY and CDR2 SVGAGI. The CDR3 region is CASSTSGSSYEQCF.

The chain combines TRBV7-8 with TRBJ2-5; D is possibly TRBD1 (6 bases). The better agreement between TRBJ2-7 and the DNA end casts doubt on the J call. This CDR3 has 13 residues. CDR1 and CDR2 from the germline V gene are SGHVS and FQNEAQ. CDR3 in amino acids: CASSENTGYEQYF. The DNA of the CDR3 is TGTGCCAGCAGCGAGAACACAGGGTACGAGCAGTACTTC.

The rearrangement links TRBV19 to TRBJ2-5; 14 bases line up with TRBD2. Per the germline V gene, CDR1 is LNHDA and CDR2 is SQIVND (reference sequence). This CDR3 comprises 16 residues. Losses at the gene ends were 4 bases for V and 7 bases for J; bases not matched to a gene: 8. CDR3 sequence reads: CASSKTSGGVEGTQYF. CDR3 in DNA: TGTGCCAGTAGTAAGACTAGCGGGGGGGTAGAAGGGACCCAGTACTTC. Drawing the rest from reference TRBV19 and TRBJ2-5, the complete variable domain is DGGITQSPKYLFRKEGQNVTLSCEQNLNHDAMYWYRQDPGQGLRLIYYSQIVNDFQKGDIAEGYSVSREKKESFPLTVTSAQKNPTAFYLCASSKTSGGVEGTQYFGPGTRLLVL.